This T cell receptor (beta chain) was obtained from a study of blood T cell repertoires in COVID-19. The wider study: The United States, Italy and Spain were the sources of the acute and convalescent COVID-19 samples.

In the authors' methods: Amplification from reference gene primers served as the basis for estimated nucleated cell counts. Using immunoSEQ multiplex PCR, the repertoire was profiled, and TCRdb retains in-frame clones only, with some absent. The V and J calls and clone size were taken over from that table, and D and trimming were inferred from the DNA. The sample records 200,000 or so clones, around 85% being singletons. Germline-derived CDR1 and CDR2 are LGHDT and YNNKEL (reference sequence). V shed 6 bases and J shed 2 bases, with 11 bases lying between them. CDR3 size: 13 residues. The sequencing input was PBMCs or T cells enriched from blood (not recorded which). The chain combines TRBV3-1 (or the pseudogene TRBV3-2) with TRBJ2-7, with D perhaps TRBD1 (6 bases). The sequence was collected from a woman aged 40 to 50 with acute COVID-19. The chain's CDR3 is CASRRTAPYEQYF. CDR3 nucleotides: TGTGCCAGCAGACGGACAGCCCCCTACGAGCAGTACTTC.